Included here is one TCR beta chain sequence, with context. Its antigen is not identified. Time point here: after neoadjuvant nivolumab, at surgical resection. Cohort: HPV-negative, locally advanced oral cavity squamous cell carcinoma patients. Germline values: CDR1 SGHRS, CDR2 YFSETQ. Trimming removed 0 bases at V and 3 bases at J, with 12 bases between. CDR3 length: 15 amino acids. Only in-frame clones appear in the TCRdb table, and some are missing; sequencing was by immunoSEQ multiplex PCR. The sample records about 14,000 clones, about two thirds being singletons. This record belongs to a study of neoadjuvant anti-PD-1 for oral cavity cancer. Study-wide context: Nivolumab at 3 mg/kg was mostly given biweekly, three to four doses, pre-surgery. Non-progressing patients received a fourth nivolumab dose near day 43, then surgery on days 50-56.

Points from the study as a whole: Non-responders to neoadjuvant nivolumab had significantly more clonal PBMC T cells than responders.

This specimen consisted of PBMCs, obtained after nivolumab (anti-PD-1) treatment. The sequence derives from a person between 35 and 79 years old with oral cavity squamous cell carcinoma. The chain employs TRBV5-1 and TRBJ2-5, with D perhaps matching TRBD1 (5 bases). In nucleotides, the CDR3 is TGCGCCAGCAGCTTGGCGGGTGGACAAAAAGAGACCCAGTACTTC. Translated, it gives CASSLAGGQKETQYF.